The 15 T cell receptor beta chains listed next were all sequenced from one sample in a study of cytomegalovirus exposure and HLA in healthy donors (dated by TCRdb to 2015 to 2018). The method behind the library was the immunoSEQ multiplex PCR assay. For the multiplex PCR, a mixture combining 60 forward primers for TCR Vbeta segments and 13 reverse primers for TCR Jbeta segments was used. Here the immuneACCESS table is served through TCRdb, limited to in-frame sequences with V and J called. Missing clones are a known gap in these copies; in checked studies unresolved V genes cover under half, and the rest lacks a known reason. The sample table shows about 67,000 clones, and 65% to 70% are seen once. Around 1.9% of the sample is taken by the ten largest. The sequencing input was PBMCs. All receptors derive from a woman under 40 in good health and CMV-seronegative.

This chain connects TRBV4-1 to TRBJ2-1, with a possible D match to TRBD2 (6 bases). Germline CDR1 and CDR2: MGHRA and YSYEKL. V was pared by 4 bases and J by 0 bases, with 16 bases between. This CDR3 has 17 amino acids. In nucleotides, the CDR3 is TGCGCCAGCAGCCCTAGAGCTAGCGCGAGCTCCTACAATGAGCAGTTCTTC. Translating gives CASSPRASASSYNEQFF.

This clone was picked up a small number of times. The chain uses TRBV13 and TRBJ1-1, with D possibly matching TRBD1 (5 bases). CDR3 length equals 15 residues. Germline CDR1 PRHDT, CDR2 FYEKMQ (reference sequence). Trimming pared 5 bases from V and 3 bases from J, leaving 16 bases between. CDR3 region: CASSRGYGEDTEAFF. DNA of the CDR3: TGTGCCAGCAGCCGGGGGTATGGGGAAGACACTGAAGCTTTCTTT. Full variable domain (missing parts from reference TRBV13 and TRBJ1-1): AAGVIQSPRHLIKEKRETATLKCYPIPRHDTVYWYQQGPGQDPQFLISFYEKMQSDKGSIPDRFSAQQFSDYHSELNMSSLELGDSALYFCASSRGYGEDTEAFFGQGTRLTVV.

This clone has only one observation. This chain connects TRBV2 to TRBJ2-5, with TRBD2 identical over 8 bases. The J call is doubtful: the DNA matches TRBJ2-7 better. Germline assignment: CDR1 SNHLY and CDR2 FYNNEI. This CDR3 is built from 13 residues. CDR3 bases: TGTGCCAGCAGCTCCGGGGGGGCCCACGAGCAGTACTTC. This gives the protein CASSSGGAHEQYF.

This clone was seen a single time. The rearrangement uses TRBV19 and TRBJ1-2, with D maybe TRBD1 (5 bases). This CDR3 region has 13 residues. Trimming stripped 6 bases from V and 4 bases from J, with 12 bases between. CDR1 and CDR2 (germline): LNHDA, SQIVND (reference sequence). DNA of the CDR3: TGTGCCAGTAGAGTTACAGGCGGCTATGGCTACACCTTC. Translated, it gives CASRVTGGYGYTF.

The rearrangement links TRBV7-8 to TRBJ1-1; no firm D call. CDR1 and CDR2 from the germline V gene are SGHVS and FQNEAQ. V dropped 5 bases and J dropped 3 bases, with 13 bases sitting between them. The CDR3 contains 14 residues. In DNA form, the CDR3 reads TGTGCCAGCAGCCCGAGGCTGCTGGACACTGAAGCTTTCTTT. Translating it yields CASSPRLLDTEAFF. The complete variable domain, with remaining parts taken from reference TRBV7-8 and TRBJ1-1, reads GAGVSQSPRYKVAKRGQDVALRCDPISGHVSLFWYQQALGQGPEFLTYFQNEAQLDKSGLPSDRFFAERPEGSVSTLKIQRTQQEDSAVYLCASSPRLLDTEAFFGQGTRLTVV.

This chain joins TRBV4-2 and TRBJ1-2; D is ambiguous. CDR1 is LGHNA, CDR2 YNFKEQ, per germline. The CDR3 sequence is 12 residues long. Trimming left V 5 bases short and J 6 bases short, with 10 bases between. CDR3 sequence reads: CASSGEADGYTF. CDR3 bases: TGTGCCAGCAGCGGGGAGGCAGATGGCTACACCTTC.

The chain joins TRBV5-1 to TRBJ2-3, with 7 positions matching TRBD2. This CDR3 has 15 residues. Unmatched junction bases numbered 4, after V lost 0 bases and J lost 3 bases. Germline V gene lookup returns CDR1 SGHRS and CDR2 YFSETQ. This CDR3 is CASSLAELATDTQYF. The CDR3 nucleotides read TGCGCCAGCAGCTTGGCGGAACTAGCGACAGATACGCAGTATTTT.

V usage is TRBV11-2 and J usage is TRBJ1-3; weak D call: TRBD1 (6 bases). The CDR3 has 16 amino acids. Trimming stripped 3 bases from V and 4 bases from J, with 16 bases between. In germline, CDR1 is SGHAT, CDR2 FQNNGV. The DNA of the CDR3 is TGTGCCAGCAGCTTCACGAGGCTTCAGGGGGGAAACACCATATATTTT. It specifies CASSFTRLQGGNTIYF.

Regarding this clone: At one end the junction does not follow the germline gene, possibly because of a read error. Different DNA sequences within this sample yield the same CDR3. The chain is built from TRBV5-5 and TRBJ1-2; a possible D gene is TRBD1 (5 bases). CDR1 and CDR2 from the germline V gene are SGHKS and YYEKEE (reference sequence). The CDR3 contains 14 residues. The CDR3 DNA follows: TGTGCCAGCAGCTCAGGGATGGTACTCTATGGCTACACTTTC. As protein: CASSSGMVLYGYTF.

This sequence joins TRBV7-2 and TRBJ1-6; 7 bases fit TRBD1. Trimming removed 3 bases from V and 8 bases from J; junction bases left unmatched: 1. CDR1 SGHTA and CDR2 FQGNSA come from the germline V gene. This CDR3 is built from 13 residues. CDR3 protein: CASSFRGDSPLHF. CDR3 nucleotides: TGTGCCAGCAGCTTCAGGGGGGATTCACCCCTCCACTTT.

There are many counts of this clone. The rearrangement uses TRBV19 and TRBJ2-7; 9 bases fit TRBD1. CDR3 length: 14 residues. The germline gives CDR1 LNHDA, CDR2 SQIVND (reference sequence). V lost 5 bases, J lost 3 bases, and 5 bases stayed unmatched. CDR3 region: CASSAPDRGYEQYF. The CDR3 nucleotides are TGTGCCAGTAGTGCCCCGGACAGGGGCTACGAGCAGTACTTC.

This clone appeared a few times. The gene calls are TRBV6-6 and TRBJ2-1; 7 positions match TRBD1. The V segment lost 6 bases and the J segment 5 bases; nucleotides outside the gene matches: 10. From germline, CDR1 is MNHNY and CDR2 SVGAGI (reference sequence). The CDR3 consists of 15 residues. CDR3 DNA: TGTGCCAGCAGGACGTACGGACAGGTTAACAATGAGCAGTTCTTC. This codes for CASRTYGQVNNEQFF.

The V call is TRBV5-5, the J call TRBJ2-7; perhaps TRBD1 as D (6 bases). The V end lost 4 bases, the J end lost 0 bases, and 14 bases lay between the germline ends. The CDR3 length is 15 residues. Germline CDR1 reads SGHKS; CDR2 reads YYEKEE (reference sequence). The CDR3 nucleotides are TGTGCCAGCAGCCCCGACAGGTCCGGCTCCTACGAGCAGTACTTC. It specifies CASSPDRSGSYEQYF.

This chain uses TRBV6-6 with TRBJ2-3; D perhaps matches TRBD1 (6 bases). Trimming removed 8 bases at V and 0 bases at J, with 18 bases between. The V gene's germline CDR1 is MNHNY and CDR2 SVGAGI (reference sequence). The length of the CDR3 is 16 residues. The CDR3 here is CASAQGRGYSTDTQYF. The DNA of the CDR3 is TGTGCCAGCGCCCAGGGAAGGGGGTATAGCACAGATACGCAGTATTTT.

The chain employs TRBV6-1 and TRBJ2-3; 8 bases fit TRBD1. Trimming cost V 6 bases and J 4 bases; bases outside gene matches: 6. Per the germline V gene, CDR1 is MNHNS and CDR2 is SASEGT. The CDR3 length is 14 residues. CDR3 nucleotide sequence: TGTGCCAGCAGCCAGGACAGGGATGCAGATACGCAGTATTTT. It codes for CASSQDRDADTQYF.